This section outlines one T cell receptor (beta chain) sequence together with its context. The entry originates in a study of shared clonotypes between healthy human individuals. Turning to the study itself: Per donor, three plates held CD4 naive cells, three held CD4 memory, two held CD8 naive and one held CD8 memory.

At the deep level, the assay was run. Genomic DNA per cell subset filled all wells of several immunoSEQ plates. Authors' analysis steps: ImmunoSEQ supplied junction-only sequences lacking quality scores, so filtering was different. Data came from immunoSEQ multiplex PCR; TCRdb stores just in-frame clones and leaves some out. V and J calls and clone size come straight from that table; D and trimming were deduced from the DNA. The table records 2 million to 2.5 million clones, 90% to 95% of them present only once. This TCR derives from a man aged 18-30 years in good health. Some clones in this sample may be carry-over from other donors' samples. The sequenced sample consisted of naive CD4+ T cells from PBMCs. Indicated subset: CD45RA+ positively selected.

CDR3 residues: CASSTQGYGYTF. DNA for the CDR3: TGTGCCAGCAGTACGCAGGGGTATGGCTACACCTTC. The rearrangement uses TRBV6-5 and TRBJ1-2; D is perhaps TRBD1 (6 bases). V lost 5 bases, J lost 5 bases, and 9 bases lay in between. The CDR3 extends over 12 amino acids. Germline values: CDR1 MNHEY, CDR2 SVGAGI.